This T cell receptor beta chain appears in the sequencing data of a study of blood T cell repertoires in COVID-19. Study summary: The study drew acute and convalescent COVID-19 samples from the United States, Italy and Spain. T cells, B-cell-depleted T cells, or PBMCs supplied cDNA or gDNA.

Authors' methods: Estimation of nucleated cell counts was performed using reference gene primer amplification. Assay: immunoSEQ multiplex PCR; the TCRdb copy retains only in-frame clones and omits some. D and trimming come from the DNA, and the V and J calls and clone size come from that table. The sample lists approximately 290,000 clones, about 85% occurring once. The germline CDR1 and CDR2 sequences are GTSNPN and SVGIG (reference sequence). The CDR3 contains 17 residues. V was clipped by 5 bases and J by 6 bases, with 23 bases between them. Seattle's cohort entered during active infection and was followed longitudinally.

Sequenced: peripheral blood. This chain links TRBV30 with TRBJ1-6; D possibly corresponds to TRBD1 (5 bases). The source of this sequence is a human donor with COVID-19, enrolled during active disease. The donor label of this sample is uncertain. CDR3 residues: CAWEKQTVLGINSPLHF. In DNA form, the CDR3 reads TGTGCCTGGGAGAAACAGACAGTTCTAGGAATTAATTCACCCCTCCACTTT.